This T cell receptor (beta chain) was profiled in a study of neurological immune-mediated disorders. The authors made cDNA by 5'RACE with 10-nucleotide random UMIs. Using its own MiXCR run on the 5' RACE reads, TCRdb lists one record per CDR3 protein. The sample yields more than 45,000 distinct CDR3 sequences, around 4% seen once. In its sample, this clonotype was seen many times. Losses at the gene ends were 2 bases for V and 6 bases for J; bases not matched to a gene: 12. Germline V gene data show CDR1 as MNHNY and CDR2 as SVGAGI (reference sequence). This CDR3 comprises 16 residues. J is TRBJ1-2 and V is TRBV6-6; 7 positions agree with TRBD1. Sequencing input: PBMCs. This sequence was found in a man aged 25 to 40 with multiple sclerosis. CDR3 in amino acids: CASSYNGGQLSDGYTF. In DNA form, the CDR3 reads TGTGCCAGCAGTTACAATGGGGGACAGCTTTCAGATGGCTACACCTTC.